One sample yielded the 17 T cell receptor beta chains listed below, sequenced in a study of regulatory T cells in long-lasting Graves disease. Time point of the sample: persistent/refractory GD, antithyroid drugs over 5 years with positive TRAb. The TCR library was prepared using RNA isolated from PBMCs. CDR3 regions were amplified by Arm-PCR using iRepertoire HTBI primers to build TCR beta libraries. A single record per CDR3 protein comes from TCRdb applying MiXCR to the multiplex PCR reads. In the table there are approximately 500,000 distinct CDR3 sequences, approximately 21% of which are singletons. The specimen was peripheral blood mononuclear cells (PBMCs), collected when the disease was refractory, from a patient treated with antithyroid drugs. These receptors came from a female donor with Graves disease.

This clonotype has just a few counts. The J gene is TRBJ2-7, the V gene TRBV27; 9 bases fit TRBD2. The germline gives CDR1 MNHEY, CDR2 SMNVEV (reference sequence). With 5 bases clipped from V and 2 bases from J, the junction kept 4 bases outside the gene matches. This CDR3 has 14 residues. CDR3 nucleotide sequence: TGTGCCAGCAGTGTACAGCGGGGGGCCTACGAGCAGTACTTC. Translating gives CASSVQRGAYEQYF.

This clonotype was recorded at least ten times. The chain is built from TRBV3-1 and TRBJ1-5; D is undetermined. Trimming cost V 4 bases and J 5 bases, with 12 bases left between them. There are 14 residues in the CDR3. Germline V gene lookup returns CDR1 LGHDT and CDR2 YNNKEL (reference sequence). CDR3 loop: CASSPAAGDQPQHF. In nucleotides, the CDR3 is TGTGCCAGCAGCCCCGCGGCAGGAGATCAGCCCCAGCATTTT.

The chain uses TRBV2 and TRBJ1-2; tentative D call: TRBD1 (6 bases). The CDR3 has 17 residues. The germline V gene encodes CDR1 SNHLY and CDR2 FYNNEI. V was clipped by 5 bases and J by 4 bases, with 23 bases between them. CDR3 amino acids: CASSRGWGPDFLYGYTF. DNA of the CDR3: TGTGCCAGCAGTAGAGGGTGGGGGCCGGATTTTCTCTATGGCTACACCTTC.

This clonotype was recorded a few times. This rearrangement joins TRBV7-8 to TRBJ1-2; TRBD1 aligns across 7 bases. With V trimmed by 0 bases and J by 7 bases, 11 bases remained unmatched. Germline CDR1 reads SGHVS; CDR2 reads FQNEAQ. There are 16 residues in the CDR3. CDR3 in amino acids: CASSLARQGAGGGYTF. In nucleotides, the CDR3 is TGTGCCAGCAGCTTAGCCCGACAGGGCGCCGGGGGTGGCTACACCTTC.

In this sample, this clonotype turned up many times. The genes are TRBV20-1 and TRBJ1-2, with D unclear. In germline, CDR1 is DFQATT, CDR2 SNEGSKA (reference sequence). V was trimmed by 6 bases and J by 4 bases, leaving 15 bases between them. CDR3 size: 13 residues. The CDR3 here is CSAASLDGYGYTF. The CDR3 DNA follows: TGCAGTGCCGCTTCCCTGGACGGCTATGGCTACACCTTC.

The chain employs TRBV5-1 and TRBJ1-5; 12 nucleotides agree with TRBD1. The CDR3 extends over 15 amino acids. Germline lookup yields CDR1 SGHRS and CDR2 YFSETQ. Losses at the gene ends were 4 bases for V and 6 bases for J; bases not matched to a gene: 5. DNA of the CDR3: TGCGCCAGCAGCGCGGGGACAGGGGGCACTCAGCCCCAGCATTTT. As protein: CASSAGTGGTQPQHF.

The table lists this clonotype with many counts. The chain uses TRBV2 and TRBJ1-5; possible D gene TRBD1, 6 bases. V lost 11 bases, J lost 0 bases, and 17 bases lay in between. Germline V gene sequence: CDR1 SNHLY, CDR2 FYNNEI. The CDR3 consists of 15 residues. CDR3 in DNA: TGTGCCTCCCAGAACCAGGGACATAGCAATCAGCCCCAGCATTTT. Translating gives CASQNQGHSNQPQHF.

This chain uses TRBV6-9 with TRBJ1-2, with TRBD1 identical over 9 bases. The CDR3 sequence is 14 residues long. From germline, CDR1 is MNHGY and CDR2 SVAAGI. With 4 bases clipped from V and 7 bases from J, the junction kept 7 bases outside the gene matches. CDR3 DNA sequence: TGTGCCAGCAGTTCGGGACAGGGAAGTCGTGGCTACACCTTC. Translated: CASSSGQGSRGYTF.

This clonotype was detected a few times. The J gene is TRBJ1-1, the V gene TRBV7-8; D is uncertain. The germline gives CDR1 SGHVS, CDR2 FQNEAQ. Trimming removed 4 bases at V and 0 bases at J, with 12 bases between. The CDR3 has 15 amino acids. The CDR3 DNA follows: TGTGCCAGCAGCTCACACAGACTAATGAACACTGAAGCTTTCTTT. Its translation: CASSSHRLMNTEAFF.

V gene TRBV7-2 combines with J gene TRBJ2-2; 10 bases map to TRBD1. This CDR3 has 16 residues. V was pared by 4 bases and J by 8 bases, with 10 bases of the junction left unmatched. CDR1 and CDR2 from the germline V gene are SGHTA and FQGNSA. For the CDR3, the DNA is TGTGCCAGCAGCTCCGGACAGGGGGTAAAGGCGGGGGAGCTGTTTTTT. Its protein is CASSSGQGVKAGELFF.

This clonotype was found many times. This chain connects TRBV28 to TRBJ1-4; D is ambiguous. CDR1 is MDHEN, CDR2 SYDVKM, per germline. CDR3 length: 14 residues. V was pared by 1 base and J by 8 bases, with 11 bases between. The CDR3 is CASSLSSHGEKLFF. CDR3 DNA: TGTGCCAGCAGTTTATCTTCACATGGGGAAAAACTGTTTTTT.

This clonotype was counted many times. This chain links TRBV28 with TRBJ1-2; D not certain. Deletions cut 11 bases from V and 0 bases from J, with 13 bases between. CDR3 size: 13 residues. Per the germline V gene, CDR1 is MDHEN and CDR2 is SYDVKM. This chain's CDR3 is CAASETTNYGYTF. In DNA form, the CDR3 reads TGTGCCGCGTCGGAAACTACTAACTATGGCTACACCTTC.

This clonotype was observed at least ten times. The CDR3 reads CASSRYSVQETQYF. As DNA, the CDR3 is TGTGCCAGCAGTCGGTACTCAGTCCAAGAGACCCAGTACTTC. This chain links TRBV28 with TRBJ2-5, with unresolved D. The germline V gene has CDR1 MDHEN and CDR2 SYDVKM. Trimming stripped 5 bases from V and 1 base from J, with 11 bases between. This CDR3 has 14 amino acids.

The chain combines TRBV6-5 with TRBJ2-2; D is perhaps TRBD2 (7 bases). The CDR3 runs 15 residues. The V gene lost 0 bases and the J gene lost 7 bases, with 12 bases spanning the gap. The germline V gene encodes CDR1 MNHEY and CDR2 SVGAGI. The DNA for the CDR3 is TGTGCCAGCAGTTACTCGGGGGGGCCGAGCGGGGAGCTGTTTTTT. Translated, it gives CASSYSGGPSGELFF.

This clonotype was detected once. This chain joins TRBV24-1 and TRBJ2-3; 8 bases fit TRBD1. The V and J ends lost 4 bases and 4 bases, in that order; junction bases with no gene match: 9. The length of the CDR3 is 16 residues. Per the germline V gene, CDR1 is KGHDR and CDR2 is SFDVKD. CDR3 amino acids: CATSDTDRAGADTQYF. The CDR3 bases are TGTGCCACCAGTGACACGGACAGGGCGGGCGCAGATACGCAGTATTTT.

The chain uses TRBV5-4 and TRBJ2-7; no clear D gene. This CDR3 has 13 residues. CDR1 SGHNT and CDR2 YYREEE come from the germline V gene (reference sequence). V lost 4 bases and J 0 bases, leaving 8 bases between the germline ends. The CDR3 loop is CASSGPGSYEQYF. DNA of the CDR3: TGTGCCAGCAGCGGCCCTGGCTCCTACGAGCAGTACTTC. Variable domain in full (rest from reference TRBV5-4 and TRBJ2-7): ETGVTQSPTHLIKTRGQQVTLRCSSQSGHNTVSWYQQALGQGPQFIFQYYREEENGRGNFPPRFSGLQFPNYSSELNVNALELDDSALYLCASSGPGSYEQYFGPGTRLTVT.

The chain employs TRBV19 and TRBJ2-5; tentative D call: TRBD2 (6 bases). V dropped 1 base and J dropped 5 bases, with 14 bases sitting between them. This CDR3 contains 15 residues. Germline CDR1 LNHDA, CDR2 SQIVND (reference sequence). The CDR3 spells CASSIGPAGGETQYF. The CDR3 nucleotides read TGTGCCAGTAGTATAGGCCCAGCCGGGGGTGAGACCCAGTACTTC.